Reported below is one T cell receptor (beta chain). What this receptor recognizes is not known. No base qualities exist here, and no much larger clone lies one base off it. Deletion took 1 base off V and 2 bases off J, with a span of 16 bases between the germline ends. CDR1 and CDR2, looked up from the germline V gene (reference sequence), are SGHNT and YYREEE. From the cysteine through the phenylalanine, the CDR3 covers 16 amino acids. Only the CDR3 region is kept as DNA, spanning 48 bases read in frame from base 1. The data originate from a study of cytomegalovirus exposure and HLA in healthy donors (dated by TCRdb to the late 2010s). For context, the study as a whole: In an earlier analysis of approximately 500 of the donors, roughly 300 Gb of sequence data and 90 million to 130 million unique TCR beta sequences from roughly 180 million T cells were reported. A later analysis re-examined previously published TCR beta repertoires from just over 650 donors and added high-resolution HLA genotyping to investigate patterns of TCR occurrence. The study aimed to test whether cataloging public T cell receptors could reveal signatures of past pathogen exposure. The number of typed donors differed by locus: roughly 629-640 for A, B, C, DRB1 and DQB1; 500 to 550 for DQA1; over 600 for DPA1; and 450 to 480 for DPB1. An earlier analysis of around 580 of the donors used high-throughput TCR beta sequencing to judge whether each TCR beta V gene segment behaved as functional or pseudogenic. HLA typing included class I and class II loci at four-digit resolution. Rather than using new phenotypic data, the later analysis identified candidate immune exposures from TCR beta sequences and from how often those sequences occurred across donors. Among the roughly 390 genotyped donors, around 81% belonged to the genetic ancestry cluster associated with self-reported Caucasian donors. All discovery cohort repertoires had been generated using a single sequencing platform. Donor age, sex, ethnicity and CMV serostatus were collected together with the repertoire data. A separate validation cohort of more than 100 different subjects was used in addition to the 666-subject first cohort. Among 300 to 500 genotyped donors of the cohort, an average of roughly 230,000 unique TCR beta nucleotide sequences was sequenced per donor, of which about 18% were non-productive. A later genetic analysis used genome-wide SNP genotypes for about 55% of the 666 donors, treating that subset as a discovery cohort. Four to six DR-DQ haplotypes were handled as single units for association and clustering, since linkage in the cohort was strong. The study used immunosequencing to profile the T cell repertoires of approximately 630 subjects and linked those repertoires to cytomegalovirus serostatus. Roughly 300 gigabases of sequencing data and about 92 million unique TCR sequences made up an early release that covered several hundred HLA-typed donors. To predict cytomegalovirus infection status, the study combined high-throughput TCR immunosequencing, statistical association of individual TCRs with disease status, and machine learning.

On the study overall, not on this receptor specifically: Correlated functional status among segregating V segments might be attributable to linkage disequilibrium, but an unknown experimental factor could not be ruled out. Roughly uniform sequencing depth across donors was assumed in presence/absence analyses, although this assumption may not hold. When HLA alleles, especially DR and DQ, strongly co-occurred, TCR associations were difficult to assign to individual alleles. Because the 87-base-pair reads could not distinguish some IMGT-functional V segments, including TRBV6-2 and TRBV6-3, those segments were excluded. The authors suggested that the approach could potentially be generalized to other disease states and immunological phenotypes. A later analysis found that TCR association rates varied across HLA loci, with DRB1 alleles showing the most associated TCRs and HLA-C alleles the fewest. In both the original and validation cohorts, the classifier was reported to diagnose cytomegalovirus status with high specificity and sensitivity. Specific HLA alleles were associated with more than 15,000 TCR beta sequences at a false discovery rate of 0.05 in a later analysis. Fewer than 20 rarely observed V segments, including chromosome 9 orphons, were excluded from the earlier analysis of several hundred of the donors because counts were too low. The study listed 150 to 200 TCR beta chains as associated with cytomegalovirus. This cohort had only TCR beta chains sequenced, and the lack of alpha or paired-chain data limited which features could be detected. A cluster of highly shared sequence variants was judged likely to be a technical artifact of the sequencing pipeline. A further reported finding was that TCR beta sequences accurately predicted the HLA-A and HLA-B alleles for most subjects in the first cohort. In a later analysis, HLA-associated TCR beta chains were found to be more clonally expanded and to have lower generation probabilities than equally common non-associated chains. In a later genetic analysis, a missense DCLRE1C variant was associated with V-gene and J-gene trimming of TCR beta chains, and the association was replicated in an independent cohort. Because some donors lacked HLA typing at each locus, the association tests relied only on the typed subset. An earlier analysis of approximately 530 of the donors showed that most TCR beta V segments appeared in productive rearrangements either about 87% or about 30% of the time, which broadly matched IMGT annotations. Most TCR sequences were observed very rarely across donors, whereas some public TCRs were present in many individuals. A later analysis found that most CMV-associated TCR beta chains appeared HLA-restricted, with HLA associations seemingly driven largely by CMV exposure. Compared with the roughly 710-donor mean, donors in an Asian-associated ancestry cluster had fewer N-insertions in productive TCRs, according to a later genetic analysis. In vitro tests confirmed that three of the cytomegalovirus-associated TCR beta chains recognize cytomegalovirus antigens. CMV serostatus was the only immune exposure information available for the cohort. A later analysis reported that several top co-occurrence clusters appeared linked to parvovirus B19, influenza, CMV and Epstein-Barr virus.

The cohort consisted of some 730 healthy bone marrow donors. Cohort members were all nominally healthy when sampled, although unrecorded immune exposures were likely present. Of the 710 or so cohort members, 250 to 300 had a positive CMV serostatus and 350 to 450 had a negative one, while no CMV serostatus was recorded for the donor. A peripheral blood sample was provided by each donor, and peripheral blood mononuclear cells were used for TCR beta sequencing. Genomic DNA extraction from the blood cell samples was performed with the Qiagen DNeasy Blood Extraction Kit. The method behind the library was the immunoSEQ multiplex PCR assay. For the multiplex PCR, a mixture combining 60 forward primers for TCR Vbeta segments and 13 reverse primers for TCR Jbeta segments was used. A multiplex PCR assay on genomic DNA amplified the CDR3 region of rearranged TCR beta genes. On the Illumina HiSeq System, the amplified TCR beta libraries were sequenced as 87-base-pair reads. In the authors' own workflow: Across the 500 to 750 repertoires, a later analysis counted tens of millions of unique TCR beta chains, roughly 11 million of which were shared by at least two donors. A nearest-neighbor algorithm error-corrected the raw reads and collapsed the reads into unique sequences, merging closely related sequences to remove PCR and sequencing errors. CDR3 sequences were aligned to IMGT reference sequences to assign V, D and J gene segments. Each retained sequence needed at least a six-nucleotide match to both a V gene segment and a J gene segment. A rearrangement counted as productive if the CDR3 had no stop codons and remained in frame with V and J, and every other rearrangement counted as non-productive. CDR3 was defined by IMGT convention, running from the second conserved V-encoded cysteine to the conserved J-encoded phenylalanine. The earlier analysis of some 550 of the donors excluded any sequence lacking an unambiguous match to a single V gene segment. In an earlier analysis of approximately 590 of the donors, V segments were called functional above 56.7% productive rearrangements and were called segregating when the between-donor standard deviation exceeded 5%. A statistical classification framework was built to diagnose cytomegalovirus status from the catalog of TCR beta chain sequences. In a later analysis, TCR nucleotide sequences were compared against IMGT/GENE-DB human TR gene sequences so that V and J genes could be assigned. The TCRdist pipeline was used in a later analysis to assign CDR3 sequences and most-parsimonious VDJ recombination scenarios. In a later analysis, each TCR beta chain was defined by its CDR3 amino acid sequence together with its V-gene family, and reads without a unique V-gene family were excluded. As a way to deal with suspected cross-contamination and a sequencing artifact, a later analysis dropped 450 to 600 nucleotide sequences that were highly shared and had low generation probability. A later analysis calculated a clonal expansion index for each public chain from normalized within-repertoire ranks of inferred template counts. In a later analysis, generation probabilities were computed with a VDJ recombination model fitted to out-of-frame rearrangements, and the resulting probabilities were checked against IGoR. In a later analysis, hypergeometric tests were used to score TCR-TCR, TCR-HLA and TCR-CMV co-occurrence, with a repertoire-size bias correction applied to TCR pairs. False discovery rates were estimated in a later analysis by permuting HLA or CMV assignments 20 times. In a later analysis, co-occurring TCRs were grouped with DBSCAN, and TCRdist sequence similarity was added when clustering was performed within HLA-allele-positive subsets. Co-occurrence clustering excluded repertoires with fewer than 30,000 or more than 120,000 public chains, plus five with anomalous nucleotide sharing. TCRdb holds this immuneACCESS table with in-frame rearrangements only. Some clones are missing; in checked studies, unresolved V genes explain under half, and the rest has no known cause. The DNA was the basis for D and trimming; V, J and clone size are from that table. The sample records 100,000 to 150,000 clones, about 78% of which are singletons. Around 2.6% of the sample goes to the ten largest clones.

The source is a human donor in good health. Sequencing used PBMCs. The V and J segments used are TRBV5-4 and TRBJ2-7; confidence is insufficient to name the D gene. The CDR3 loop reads CASSLIGQPLPYEQYF. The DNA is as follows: TGTGCCAGCAGCTTGATTGGGCAGCCCCTGCCCTACGAGCAGTACTTC.